This entry describes one T cell receptor beta chain. Its specificity is not known. This specimen comes from a study of cytomegalovirus exposure and HLA in healthy donors. Study-level results: As immune exposure information, only CMV serostatus was available. 164 TCR beta chains were listed as cytomegalovirus-associated. A later analysis reported that several of the most significant clusters appeared to be linked to common viral pathogens, among them Epstein-Barr virus. Other equally common chains were less clonally expanded than HLA-associated TCR beta chains, a later analysis showed.

V lost 0 bases and J 2 bases, leaving 9 bases between the germline ends. The CDR3 contains 14 residues. Germline V gene data show CDR1 as SGDLS and CDR2 as YYNGEE. PCR was performed using 60 Vbeta and 13 Jbeta primers. Data came from immunoSEQ multiplex PCR; TCRdb stores just in-frame clones and leaves some out. The sample records approximately 64,000 clones, 77% being singletons. The sequence derives from a male donor in good health and CMV-seropositive. This chain uses TRBV9 with TRBJ2-7; D remains unclear. The source material was PBMCs. CDR3 DNA: TGTGCCAGCAGCGTAGCAGGAAACACCTACGAGCAGTACTTC. Protein sequence: CASSVAGNTYEQYF. The complete variable domain, with remaining parts taken from reference TRBV9 and TRBJ2-7, reads DSGVTQTPKHLITATGQRVTLRCSPRSGDLSVYWYQQSLDQGLQFLIQYYNGEERAKGNILERFSAQQFPDLHSELNLSSLELGDSALYFCASSVAGNTYEQYFGPGTRLTVT.